The rows below give T cell receptor beta chains drawn from one sample of a study of T cells after somatic rescue of genetic block. Clones were sequenced by immunoSEQ multiplex PCR, and TCRdb holds only the in-frame ones, with some missing. The table lists 55,000 to 75,000 clones, about 90% of them singletons, with 2.9% in the top ten. The material sequenced was peripheral blood mononuclear cells (PBMCs). The source of these receptors is a man between 40 and 49 years old. Both conserved end residues are part of each CDR3. The order of the fields is V gene, J gene, CDR3 protein.

TRBV19	TRBJ2-5	CASSPGFGRETQYF
TRBV10-3	TRBJ1-5	CAISESYSNQPQHF
TRBV19	TRBJ1-5	CASSIQGSNQPQHF
TRBV6-5	TRBJ1-1	CASSYGGETEAFF
TRBV7-2	TRBJ2-3	CASSLGPDISTDTQYF
TRBV18	TRBJ1-6	CASSPTGLSSYNSPLHF
TRBV7-2	TRBJ2-3	CASSSSGSTDTQYF
TRBV7-9	TRBJ2-7	CASSLKSLSGRGVVYEQYF
TRBV5-1	TRBJ2-6	CASSSTGTPLYRANVLTF
TRBV9	TRBJ2-7	CASSVGGGTYEQYF
TRBV11-2	TRBJ2-7	CASRPAGGYEQYF
TRBV4-1	TRBJ2-7	CASSQDGQGSYEQYF
TRBV5-6	TRBJ2-5	CASSRLSGERRTQYF
TRBV7-9	.	CASADRGYEQYF
TRBV2	TRBJ1-6	CASRTGTGGGNSPLHF
TRBV1	TRBJ1-3	CTSSHLWTGGNTIYF
TRBV5-1	TRBJ2-3	CASSSPGLAGDQFSTDTQYF
TRBV7-2	TRBJ1-2	CASSLGTANYGYTF
TRBV7-9	TRBJ2-5	CASSLGRTGRTETQYF
TRBV7-6	TRBJ2-1	CASSLNVGTNPYNEQFF
TRBV4-2	TRBJ2-3	CASSQVLSRLDTQYF
TRBV28	TRBJ1-2	CASRIEGYGYTF
TRBV10-3	TRBJ2-5	CAISVTSQETQYF
TRBV5-6	TRBJ2-2	CASTLTGIPATGELFF
TRBV5-8	TRBJ1-2	CASSSDRYDYTF
TRBV7-9	TRBJ2-7	CASSLWATGSSGYEQYF
TRBV7-7	TRBJ2-2	CASSPRGQRNPGELFF
TRBV5-6	TRBJ2-7	CASSPGTGAVYEQYF
TRBV25-1	TRBJ2-7	CASSDARKLYEQYF
TRBV4-3	TRBJ2-5	CASSQGTSGRRETQYF
TRBV18	TRBJ1-3	CASSPLDRFSGNTIYF
TRBV6-6	TRBJ2-2	CASRQGSTGELFF
TRBV9	TRBJ2-5	CASSPQARSQETQYF
TRBV10-1	TRBJ2-7	CASSELRGYEQYF
TRBV30	TRBJ1-6	CAWRDPPGGRGSPLHF
TRBV15	TRBJ2-2	CATRATLGAAANTGELFF
TRBV18	TRBJ1-2	CASSPYRDSTPNYGYTF